The next 15 T cell receptor beta chains were all read from a single sample in a study of blood T cell repertoires in COVID-19. TCRdb keeps only in-frame clones here, not all; method: immunoSEQ multiplex PCR. The repertoire holds 99,000 or so clones, with around 76% as singletons. The specimen sequenced was peripheral blood. These receptors all come from a woman in her sixties or seventies with acute or convalescent COVID-19.

The rearrangement joins TRBV14 to TRBJ1-3; D gene ambiguous. The V end was cut by 4 bases, the J end by 3 bases, with 10 bases between. The germline V gene encodes CDR1 SGHDN and CDR2 FVKESK. This CDR3 is 14 amino acids long. The CDR3 is CASSPRELGNTIYF. The CDR3 coding sequence is TGTGCCAGCAGCCCCCGGGAGCTTGGAAACACCATATATTTT.

The chain uses TRBV7-8 and TRBJ2-1, with D uncertain. Germline CDR1 SGHVS, CDR2 FQNEAQ. Trimming shortened V by 1 base and J by 7 bases, and 11 bases separated the two germline ends. The CDR3 runs to 14 residues. As DNA, the CDR3 is TGTGCCAGCAGCTTAGGAGGCAGTGAGAATGAGCAGTTCTTC. The encoded protein is CASSLGGSENEQFF.

The chain couples TRBV7-6 to TRBJ1-3; TRBD1 matches 7 bases. Germline CDR1 is SGHVS and CDR2 is FNYEAQ. V lost 4 bases, J lost 0 bases, and 21 bases stayed unmatched. The length of the CDR3 is 21 residues. The CDR3 DNA follows: TGTGCCAGCAGCTCCTTAGTAGCCCGGGACAGCCGATTCCGCTCTGGAAACACCATATATTTT. Amino acids: CASSSLVARDSRFRSGNTIYF.

The rearrangement uses TRBV7-2 and TRBJ1-3, with 9 bases lining up with TRBD1. The CDR3 sequence is 17 residues long. The V gene's germline CDR1 is SGHTA and CDR2 FQGNSA. V shed 6 bases and J 1 base; nucleotides not matched to a gene: 10. The CDR3 here is CASSITGTGKSGNTIYF. In DNA, the CDR3 is TGTGCCAGCAGTATTACCGGGACAGGGAAGTCTGGAAACACCATATATTTT.

The CDR3 DNA reads TGTGCCAGCAGCCCCTCTAGCGGCATCAGCACAGATACGCAGTATTTT. It encodes CASSPSSGISTDTQYF. J is TRBJ2-3 and V is TRBV5-4; TRBD2 matches 7 bases. This CDR3 comprises 16 residues. Germline CDR1 reads SGHNT; CDR2 reads YYREEE (reference sequence). Trimming took 4 bases from V and 0 from J; bases not matched to a gene: 8. The variable domain in full, completed from reference TRBV5-4 and TRBJ2-3, reads ETGVTQSPTHLIKTRGQQVTLRCSSQSGHNTVSWYQQALGQGPQFIFQYYREEENGRGNFPPRFSGLQFPNYSSELNVNALELDDSALYLCASSPSSGISTDTQYFGPGTRLTVL.

The chain combines TRBV29-1 with TRBJ1-6; unclear D gene. This CDR3 is 11 amino acids long. Germline loops: CDR1 SQVTM, CDR2 ANQGSEA. V lost 4 bases, J lost 10 bases, and 8 bases lay in between. The CDR3 sequence: CSVGEESPLHF. The DNA of the CDR3 is TGCAGCGTTGGGGAGGAGTCACCCCTCCACTTT.

CDR3 protein: CASSQDVGAETQYF. The CDR3 DNA follows: TGCGCCAGCAGCCAAGATGTGGGGGCGGAGACCCAGTACTTC. This chain links TRBV4-1 with TRBJ2-5; maybe TRBD1 (6 bases). Germline values: CDR1 MGHRA, CDR2 YSYEKL. The CDR3 totals 14 residues. The V end was cut by 0 bases, the J end by 5 bases, with 10 bases between.

The chain uses TRBV3-1 (or the pseudogene TRBV3-2) and TRBJ1-2; 7 nucleotides line up with TRBD1. CDR1 and CDR2 (germline): LGHDT, YNNKEL (reference sequence). The CDR3 is 15 amino acids. The junction had 11 bases not matched to a gene; V was cut back by 4 bases and J by 6 bases. In nucleotides, the CDR3 is TGTGCCAGCAGCCCCGGGACAGTGAGTTTTCATGGCTACACCTTC. This translates into CASSPGTVSFHGYTF.

This chain's CDR3 is CADRGRGVTYEQYF. As DNA, the CDR3 is TGTGCCGATCGGGGCAGGGGGGTAACCTACGAGCAGTACTTC. The V and J genes are TRBV19 and TRBJ2-7; weak D call: TRBD1 (7 bases). The germline V gene has CDR1 LNHDA and CDR2 SQIVND (reference sequence). The CDR3 sequence is 14 residues long. Trimming shortened V by 11 bases and J by 2 bases, and 19 bases separated the two germline ends. Drawing the rest from reference TRBV19 and TRBJ2-7, the complete variable domain is DGGITQSPKYLFRKEGQNVTLSCEQNLNHDAMYWYRQDPGQGLRLIYYSQIVNDFQKGDIAEGYSVSREKKESFPLTVTSAQKNPTAFYLCADRGRGVTYEQYFGPGTRLTVT.

This chain joins TRBV5-8 and TRBJ2-7; TRBD2 is a possible D gene (5 bases). Trimming pared 0 bases from V and 4 bases from J, leaving 8 bases between. The CDR3 has 13 residues. In germline, CDR1 is SGHTS, CDR2 YDEGEE. The CDR3 is CASSLARTYEQYF. DNA for the CDR3: TGTGCCAGCAGCTTGGCTAGGACTTACGAGCAGTACTTC.

This sequence joins TRBV14 and TRBJ1-4; 7 positions match TRBD1. The germline CDR1 and CDR2 sequences are SGHDN and FVKESK. With 5 bases clipped from V and 6 bases from J, the junction kept 9 bases outside the gene matches. The CDR3 sequence is 15 residues long. CDR3 nucleotides: TGTGCCAGCAGCTACCGACAGGGATTGGATGAAAAACTGTTTTTT. Protein product: CASSYRQGLDEKLFF.

The chain couples TRBV19 to TRBJ2-3, with 8 bases aligning to TRBD1. Germline values: CDR1 LNHDA, CDR2 SQIVND (reference sequence). V gave up 6 bases and J gave up 1 base; unmatched junction bases: 6. This CDR3 is built from 15 residues. The CDR3 nucleotides are TGTGCCAGTAGGCAGGGGGCGAGTGGCACAGATACGCAGTATTTT. It yields the protein CASRQGASGTDTQYF.

The chain links TRBV24-1 to TRBJ2-3, with 7 bases matching TRBD1. Germline V gene sequence: CDR1 KGHDR, CDR2 SFDVKD. The CDR3 is 14 residues long. The J segment lost 1 base and the V segment lost 3 bases, leaving 0 bases of the junction unmatched. The CDR3 DNA follows: TGTGCCACCAGTGATACAGGGGGCACAGATACGCAGTATTTT. This encodes CATSDTGGTDTQYF.

In DNA, the CDR3 is TGTGCCAGCAGCTTGGCCAGGGTGGAAGCTTTCTTT. As protein: CASSLARVEAFF. J is TRBJ1-1 and V is TRBV5-6; D may be TRBD1 (5 bases). The CDR3 sequence is 12 residues long. Per the germline V gene, CDR1 is SGHDT and CDR2 is YYEEEE. V gave up 0 bases and J gave up 8 bases, with 8 bases separating them. The variable domain in full, completed from reference TRBV5-6 and TRBJ1-1, reads DAGVTQSPTHLIKTRGQQVTLRCSPKSGHDTVSWYQQALGQGPQFIFQYYEEEERQRGNFPDRFSGHQFPNYSSELNVNALLLGDSALYLCASSLARVEAFFGQGTRLTVV.

The chain employs TRBV6-5 and TRBJ1-1; D is undetermined. The V gene's germline CDR1 is MNHEY and CDR2 SVGAGI. V was clipped by 6 bases and J by 3 bases, with 17 bases between them. CDR3 length equals 15 residues. CDR3 sequence reads: CASSAKLLTDTEAFF. CDR3 sequence (DNA): TGTGCCAGCAGCGCCAAACTTCTAACCGACACTGAAGCTTTCTTT.